The 31 T cell receptor beta chains listed next were all sequenced from one sample in a study of blood T cell repertoires in COVID-19. The table came from immunoSEQ multiplex PCR; TCRdb's copy has only in-frame clones and leaves some out. The sample has 20,000 to 30,000 clones, almost 90% seen once. The material sequenced was peripheral blood. These receptor sequences come from a man between 65 and 79 years old with acute or convalescent COVID-19.

The gene calls are TRBV6-2 or TRBV6-3 and TRBJ1-5, with D uncertain. Looked up from germline, CDR1 is MNHEY and CDR2 is SVGEGT. With 6 bases removed from V and 0 bases from J, the gap between germline ends came to 12 bases. The CDR3 has 15 amino acids. The CDR3 sequence: CASSSGFYSNQPQHF. The CDR3 DNA reads as TGTGCCAGCAGCTCAGGATTTTATAGCAATCAGCCCCAGCATTTT.

The gene calls are TRBV25-1 and TRBJ2-3; 10 nucleotides line up with TRBD2. The CDR3 is 16 residues long. CDR1 and CDR2 (germline): MGHDK, SYGVNS. The junction had 8 bases not matched to a gene; V was cut back by 6 bases and J by 2 bases. The CDR3 loop is CASSGLAGGATDTQYF. CDR3 DNA sequence: TGTGCCAGCAGCGGGTTAGCGGGAGGTGCCACAGATACGCAGTATTTT.

J is TRBJ2-2 and V is TRBV9; TRBD2 matches at 8 bases. V was pared by 2 bases and J by 4 bases, with 13 bases of the junction left unmatched. This CDR3 is built from 18 residues. Looked up from germline, CDR1 is SGDLS and CDR2 is YYNGEE. The CDR3: CASSVRGLGGSSTGELFF. CDR3 nucleotides: TGTGCCAGCAGCGTCCGGGGACTAGGCGGTTCGAGCACCGGGGAGCTGTTTTTT.

The CDR3: CASSITGGSNQPQHF. The CDR3 nucleotides read TGTGCCAGTAGTATTACAGGGGGCTCGAATCAGCCCCAGCATTTT. The chain recombines TRBV19 with TRBJ1-5; 9 bases match TRBD1. Germline trimming cut 3 bases from V and 4 bases from J; bases unmatched to any gene: 4. The CDR3 sequence is 15 residues long. Germline V gene sequence: CDR1 LNHDA, CDR2 SQIVND (reference sequence).

The V call is TRBV29-1, the J call TRBJ1-1, with D perhaps TRBD1 (5 bases). From germline, CDR1 is SQVTM and CDR2 ANQGSEA. The CDR3 loop spans 11 amino acids. V lost 7 bases and J 3 bases, leaving 9 bases between the germline ends. The CDR3 protein is CSGGGDTEAFF. As DNA, the CDR3 is TGCAGCGGGGGAGGGGACACTGAAGCTTTCTTT.

This rearrangement joins TRBV18 to TRBJ2-2; 7 positions agree with TRBD2. Unmatched junction bases numbered 11, after V lost 6 bases and J lost 7 bases. The CDR3 sequence is 15 residues long. Germline assignment: CDR1 KGHSH and CDR2 LQKENI. The chain's CDR3 is CASSTNRAGDGELFF. CDR3 DNA sequence: TGTGCCAGCTCCACAAACCGGGCGGGAGACGGGGAGCTGTTTTTT.

V usage is TRBV6-5 and J usage is TRBJ2-2; maybe TRBD2 (5 bases). Germline lookup yields CDR1 MNHEY and CDR2 SVGAGI. V was trimmed by 0 bases and J by 6 bases, leaving 14 bases between them. This CDR3 region has 16 residues. CDR3 protein: CASSYSKLVAPGELFF. CDR3 in DNA: TGTGCCAGCAGTTACTCGAAATTGGTAGCGCCCGGGGAGCTGTTTTTT.

This chain connects TRBV9 to TRBJ2-3; tentative D call: TRBD1 (6 bases). The CDR3 is 15 amino acids. V was clipped by 3 bases and J by 4 bases, with 15 bases between them. Per the germline V gene, CDR1 is SGDLS and CDR2 is YYNGEE. Written as DNA, the CDR3 is TGTGCCAGCAGCGAGGTAGGGGGTCACTCAGATACGCAGTATTTT. It codes for CASSEVGGHSDTQYF.

This clone was seen a single time. This chain joins TRBV5-6 and TRBJ2-7; TRBD1 matches 11 bases. In germline, CDR1 is SGHDT, CDR2 YYEEEE. The length of the CDR3 is 14 residues. The V and J ends lost 3 bases and 5 bases, in that order; junction bases with no gene match: 4. The CDR3 is CASSSRDRGDEQYF. The CDR3 nucleotides read TGTGCCAGCAGCTCCCGGGACAGGGGGGACGAGCAGTACTTC.

The table lists this clone with a count of one. The chain is built from TRBV19 and TRBJ2-7, with 9 bases that match TRBD1. CDR3 size: 15 residues. CDR1 LNHDA and CDR2 SQIVND come from the germline V gene (reference sequence). J was trimmed by 4 bases and V by 5 bases; bases with no gene match: 9. DNA of the CDR3: TGTGCCAGTAGTCTAACCGGGACAGGGAATTACGAGCAGTACTTC. Encoded protein: CASSLTGTGNYEQYF.

The J gene is TRBJ2-7, the V gene TRBV11-1, with TRBD2 matching over 9 bases. The V segment lost 2 bases and the J segment 3 bases; nucleotides outside the gene matches: 5. Per the germline V gene, CDR1 is SGHAT and CDR2 is FQDESV (reference sequence). The length of the CDR3 is 15 residues. The CDR3 here is CASSLFRAGGYEQYF. DNA of the CDR3: TGTGCCAGCAGCTTATTCCGAGCGGGAGGCTACGAGCAGTACTTC.

This chain connects TRBV5-6 to TRBJ2-7, with a tentative D call TRBD2 (5 bases). This CDR3 spans 13 amino acids. The V gene's germline CDR1 is SGHDT and CDR2 YYEEEE. The V end was cut by 4 bases, the J end by 4 bases, with 12 bases between. The CDR3 nucleotides read TGTGCCAGCAGCCCGGACGAGGGTTACGAGCAGTACTTC. It translates to CASSPDEGYEQYF.

This sequence joins TRBV5-6 and TRBJ2-5; D is possibly TRBD2 (6 bases). V was trimmed by 3 bases and J by 0 bases, leaving 12 bases between them. The CDR3 runs to 15 residues. Germline loops: CDR1 SGHDT, CDR2 YYEEEE. The DNA of the CDR3 is TGTGCCAGCAGCTCACAGATAGCGGACCAAGAGACCCAGTACTTC. The encoded protein is CASSSQIADQETQYF.

The rearrangement links TRBV5-1 to TRBJ2-3, with TRBD1 matching over 7 bases. This CDR3 has 14 amino acids. Losses at the gene ends were 3 bases for V and 2 bases for J; bases not matched to a gene: 3. Germline V lookup: CDR1 SGHRS, CDR2 YFSETQ. This chain's CDR3 is CASSSGQATDTQYF. The CDR3 region has the DNA TGCGCCAGCAGCTCCGGACAGGCCACAGATACGCAGTATTTT.

The chain links TRBV6-5 to TRBJ2-1; 9 bases map to TRBD1. This CDR3 is built from 14 residues. Germline assignment: CDR1 MNHEY and CDR2 SVGAGI. The trim removed 6 bases at V and 4 bases at J, leaving 4 bases unmatched. CDR3 nucleotides: TGTGCCAGCAGACGGGACAGGGAGTACAATGAGCAGTTCTTC. It codes for CASRRDREYNEQFF.

The chain combines TRBV6-2 or TRBV6-3 with TRBJ1-4, with unresolved D. Germline V gives CDR1 MNHEY, CDR2 SVGEGT. The V and J ends lost 4 bases and 12 bases respectively, with 9 bases between them. This CDR3 has 11 amino acids. The CDR3 DNA reads as TGTGCCAGCAGTTTGGAAGAGGAACTGTTTTTT. This translates into CASSLEEELFF.

The chain uses TRBV24-1 and TRBJ2-5; 16 positions agree with TRBD2. The CDR3 contains 17 residues. The germline V gene encodes CDR1 KGHDR and CDR2 SFDVKD. After removal of 4 bases from V and 5 bases from J, the junction contained 6 bases not matched to a gene. The CDR3 sequence is CATSDVGLAGGAETQYF. CDR3 DNA: TGTGCCACCAGTGACGTGGGACTAGCGGGGGGGGCGGAGACCCAGTACTTC.

Here the CDR3 reads CATSGSGTSRTGELFF. The CDR3 bases are TGTGCCACCAGTGGCTCCGGGACTAGCAGAACCGGGGAGCTGTTTTTT. This chain joins TRBV24-1 and TRBJ2-2; 9 positions agree with TRBD2. The CDR3 loop spans 16 amino acids. The V segment lost 5 bases and the J segment 5 bases; nucleotides outside the gene matches: 8. Germline CDR1 KGHDR, CDR2 SFDVKD.

As concerns this clone: The junction differs from germline at one of its ends, possibly a read error. The V call is TRBV11-1, the J call TRBJ1-1; 8 nucleotides agree with TRBD1. The CDR3 is made up of 11 amino acids. Germline values: CDR1 SGHAT, CDR2 FQDESV (reference sequence). CDR3 nucleotides: TGTGCCAGCAGCTTAGCGGGGACAGGCGTATTT. The encoded protein is CASSLAGTGVF.

The chain links TRBV18 to TRBJ1-2; 12 bases match TRBD1. This CDR3 region has 16 residues. The germline V gene has CDR1 KGHSH and CDR2 LQKENI. J lost 7 bases, V lost 3 bases, and 9 bases had no gene match. The DNA of the CDR3 is TGTGCCAGCTCACCTTTGTTGGGACAGGGGGCCTCTGGCTACACCTTC. Protein sequence: CASSPLLGQGASGYTF.

As DNA, the CDR3 is TGTGCCAGCAGCCGGACAGGGGCCACAGATACGCAGTATTTT. Translation gives CASSRTGATDTQYF. The chain couples TRBV7-3 to TRBJ2-3; 9 bases agree with TRBD1. Germline V lookup: CDR1 SGHTA, CDR2 FQGTGA. After removal of 5 bases from V and 2 bases from J, the junction contained 2 bases not matched to a gene. The CDR3 length is 14 residues.

V is TRBV6-5 and J is TRBJ1-5, with D possibly being TRBD1 (6 bases). The CDR3 runs 15 residues. In germline, CDR1 is MNHEY, CDR2 SVGAGI. Trimming cost V 2 bases and J 3 bases, with 11 bases left between them. CDR3 DNA sequence: TGTGCCAGCAGTTACGGACAGCAACCCAATCAGCCCCAGCATTTT. Translation gives CASSYGQQPNQPQHF.

This clone occurred once. The chain links TRBV2 to TRBJ2-7; TRBD1 agrees at 9 bases. The CDR3 is 18 residues long. The germline gives CDR1 SNHLY, CDR2 FYNNEI. The J segment lost 3 bases and the V segment lost 4 bases, leaving 16 bases of the junction unmatched. CDR3 DNA sequence: TGTGCCAGCAGTGGGGGACAGGGCTGGCTCCTGACAAACTACGAGCAGTACTTC. Amino acid sequence: CASSGGQGWLLTNYEQYF. Using reference TRBV2 and TRBJ2-7 for the parts outside the CDR3, the full variable domain is EPEVTQTPSHQVTQMGQEVILRCVPISNHLYFYWYRQILGQKVEFLVSFYNNEISEKSEIFDDQFSVERPDGSNFTLKIRSTKLEDSAMYFCASSGGQGWLLTNYEQYFGPGTRLTVT.

V usage is TRBV6-6 and J usage is TRBJ2-5; weak D call: TRBD1 (8 bases). CDR1 MNHNY and CDR2 SVGAGI come from the germline V gene (reference sequence). The CDR3 covers 14 residues. V was pared by 4 bases and J by 5 bases, with 14 bases between. This chain's CDR3 is CASSFDRGGETQYF. Written as DNA, the CDR3 is TGTGCCAGCAGTTTCGACAGGGGAGGGGAGACCCAGTACTTC.

V usage is TRBV27 and J usage is TRBJ1-4, with unresolved D. There are 14 residues in the CDR3. Per germline, CDR1 MNHEY and CDR2 SMNVEV (reference sequence). Trimming shortened V by 2 bases and J by 7 bases, and 11 bases separated the two germline ends. CDR3 coding DNA: TGTGCCAGCAGTTTAAAGCTGGAGGGTGAAAAACTGTTTTTT. Translated: CASSLKLEGEKLFF.

The rearrangement joins TRBV28 to TRBJ1-2; TRBD1 might be the D (5 bases). Germline V gene data show CDR1 as MDHEN and CDR2 as SYDVKM. V was clipped by 3 bases and J by 5 bases, with 16 bases between them. This CDR3 is built from 15 residues. CDR3 nucleotide sequence: TGTGCCAGCAGTTTGGCACAGGTGCTTGGGTATGGCTACACCTTC. This gives the protein CASSLAQVLGYGYTF.

V usage is TRBV9 and J usage is TRBJ2-2, with 7 nucleotides matching TRBD1. CDR1 is SGDLS, CDR2 YYNGEE, per germline. The ends lost 7 bases at V and 4 bases at J; junction bases unmatched: 10. This CDR3 is 15 amino acids long. As DNA, the CDR3 is TGTGCCAGCCACACGACAGGGTCGGGCACCGGGGAGCTGTTTTTT. Translating gives CASHTTGSGTGELFF.

The V gene is TRBV7-9, the J gene TRBJ2-7; the D gene is possibly TRBD2 (5 bases). V lost 1 base, J lost 1 base, and 8 bases lay in between. Germline CDR1 reads SEHNR; CDR2 reads FQNEAQ (reference sequence). The CDR3 is 14 residues long. The CDR3 is CASSLEAGSYEQYF. The CDR3 DNA sequence: TGTGCCAGCAGCTTAGAGGCGGGTTCCTACGAGCAGTACTTC.

This clone has only a few counts. This chain joins TRBV7-2 and TRBJ1-2; 8 bases are shared with TRBD1. Per germline, CDR1 SGHTA and CDR2 FQGNSA. The length of the CDR3 is 13 residues. Losses at the gene ends were 3 bases for V and 8 bases for J; bases not matched to a gene: 5. The CDR3 reads CASSLTGVDGYTF. In DNA, the CDR3 is TGTGCCAGCAGCTTGACAGGGGTTGACGGCTACACCTTC.

The genes are TRBV5-1 and TRBJ2-1; TRBD2 aligns across 9 bases. This CDR3 region has 14 residues. Germline CDR1 and CDR2: SGHRS and YFSETQ. The V segment lost 3 bases and the J segment 4 bases; nucleotides outside the gene matches: 2. The CDR3 DNA follows: TGCGCCAGCAGCTCTAGCGGGGATTACAATGAGCAGTTCTTC. Its protein product is CASSSSGDYNEQFF.

The rearrangement joins TRBV7-3 to TRBJ1-2; D gene uncertain. Germline CDR1 and CDR2: SGHTA and FQGTGA. V lost 5 bases and J 1 base, leaving 11 bases between the germline ends. CDR3 length equals 14 residues. The CDR3 DNA reads as TGTGCCAGCAGCCCCCTGGCGGGTAACTATGGCTACACCTTC. Protein sequence: CASSPLAGNYGYTF.